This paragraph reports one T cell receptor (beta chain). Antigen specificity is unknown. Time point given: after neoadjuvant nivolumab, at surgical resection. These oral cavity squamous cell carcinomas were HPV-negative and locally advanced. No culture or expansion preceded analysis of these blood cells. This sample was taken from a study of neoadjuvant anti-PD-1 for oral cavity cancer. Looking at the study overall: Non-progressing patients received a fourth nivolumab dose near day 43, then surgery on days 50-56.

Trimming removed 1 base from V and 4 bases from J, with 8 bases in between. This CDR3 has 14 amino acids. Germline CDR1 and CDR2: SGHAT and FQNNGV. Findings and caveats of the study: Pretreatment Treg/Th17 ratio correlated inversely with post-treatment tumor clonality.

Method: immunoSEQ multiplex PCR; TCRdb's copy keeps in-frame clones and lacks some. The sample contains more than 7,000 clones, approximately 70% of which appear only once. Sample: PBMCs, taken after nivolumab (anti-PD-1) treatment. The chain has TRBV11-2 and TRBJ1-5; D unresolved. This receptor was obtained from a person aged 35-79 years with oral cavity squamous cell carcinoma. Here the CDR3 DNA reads TGTGCCAGCAGCTTAGGTAGCAGGAATCAGCCCCAGCATTTT. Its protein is CASSLGSRNQPQHF.